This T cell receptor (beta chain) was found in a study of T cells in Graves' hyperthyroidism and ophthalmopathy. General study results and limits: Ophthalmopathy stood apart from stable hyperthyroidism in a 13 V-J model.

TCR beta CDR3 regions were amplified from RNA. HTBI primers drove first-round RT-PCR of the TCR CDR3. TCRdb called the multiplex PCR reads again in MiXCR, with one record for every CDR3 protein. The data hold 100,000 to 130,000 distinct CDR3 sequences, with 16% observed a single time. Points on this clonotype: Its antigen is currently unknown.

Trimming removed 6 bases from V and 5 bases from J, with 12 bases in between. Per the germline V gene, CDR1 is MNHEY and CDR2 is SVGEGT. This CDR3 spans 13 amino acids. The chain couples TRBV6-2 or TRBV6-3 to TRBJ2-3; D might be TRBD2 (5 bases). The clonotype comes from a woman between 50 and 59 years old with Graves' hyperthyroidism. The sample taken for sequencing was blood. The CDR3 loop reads CASRLVGEDTQYF. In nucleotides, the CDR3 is TGTGCCAGCAGACTAGTGGGAGAAGATACGCAGTATTTT.